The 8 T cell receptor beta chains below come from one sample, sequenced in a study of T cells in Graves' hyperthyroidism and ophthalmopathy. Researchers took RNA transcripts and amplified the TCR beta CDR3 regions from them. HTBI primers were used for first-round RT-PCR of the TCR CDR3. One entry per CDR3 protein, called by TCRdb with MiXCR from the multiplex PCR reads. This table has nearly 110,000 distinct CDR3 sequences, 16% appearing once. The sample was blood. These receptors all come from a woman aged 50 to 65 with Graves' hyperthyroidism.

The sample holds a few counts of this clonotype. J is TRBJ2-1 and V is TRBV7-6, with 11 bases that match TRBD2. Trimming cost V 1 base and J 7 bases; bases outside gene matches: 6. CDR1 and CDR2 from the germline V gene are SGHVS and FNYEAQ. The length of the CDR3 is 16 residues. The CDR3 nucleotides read TGTGCCAGCAGCTTAGGGGACCTAGCGGGAGGTAATGAGCAGTTCTTC. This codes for CASSLGDLAGGNEQFF. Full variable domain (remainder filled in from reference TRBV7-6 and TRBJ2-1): GAGVSQSPRYKVTKRGQDVALRCDPISGHVSLYWYRQALGQGPEFLTYFNYEAQQDKSGLPNDRFSAERPEGSISTLTIQRTEQRDSAMYRCASSLGDLAGGNEQFFGPGTRLTVL.

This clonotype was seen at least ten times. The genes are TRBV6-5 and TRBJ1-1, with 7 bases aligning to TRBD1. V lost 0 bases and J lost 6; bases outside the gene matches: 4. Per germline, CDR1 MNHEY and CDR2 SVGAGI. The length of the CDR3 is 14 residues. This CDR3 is CASSYSQGVAEAFF. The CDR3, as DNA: TGTGCCAGCAGTTACTCCCAGGGGGTAGCTGAAGCTTTCTTT.

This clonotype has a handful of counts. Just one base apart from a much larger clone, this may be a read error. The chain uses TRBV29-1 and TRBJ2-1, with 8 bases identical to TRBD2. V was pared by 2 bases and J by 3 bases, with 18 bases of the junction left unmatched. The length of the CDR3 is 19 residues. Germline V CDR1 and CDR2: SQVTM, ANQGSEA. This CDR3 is CSVETPGLGGPGLYNEQFF. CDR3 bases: TGCAGCGTTGAAACGCCGGGACTAGGGGGACCTGGTCTCTACAATGAGCAGTTCTTC.

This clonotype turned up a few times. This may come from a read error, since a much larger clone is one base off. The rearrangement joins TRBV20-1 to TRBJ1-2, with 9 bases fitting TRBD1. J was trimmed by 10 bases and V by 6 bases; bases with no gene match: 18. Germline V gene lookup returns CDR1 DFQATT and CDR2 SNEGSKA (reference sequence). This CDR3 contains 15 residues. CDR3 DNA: TGCAGTGCAGAACTGACCGGGACAGGGTCTGTAGACTACACCTTC. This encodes CSAELTGTGSVDYTF.

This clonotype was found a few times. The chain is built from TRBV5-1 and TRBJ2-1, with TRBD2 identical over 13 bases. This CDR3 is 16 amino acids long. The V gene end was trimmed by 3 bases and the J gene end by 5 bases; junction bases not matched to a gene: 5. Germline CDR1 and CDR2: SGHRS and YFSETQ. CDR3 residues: CASSWWTSGSDNEQFF. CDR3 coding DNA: TGCGCCAGCAGCTGGTGGACTAGCGGGAGTGACAATGAGCAGTTCTTC.

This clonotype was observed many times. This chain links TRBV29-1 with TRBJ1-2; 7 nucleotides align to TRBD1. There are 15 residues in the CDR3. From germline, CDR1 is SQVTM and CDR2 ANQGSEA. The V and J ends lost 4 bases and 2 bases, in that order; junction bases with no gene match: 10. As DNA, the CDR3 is TGCAGCGTTGGGGGCGGCGGGACAGCGAACTATGGCTACACCTTC. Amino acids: CSVGGGGTANYGYTF.

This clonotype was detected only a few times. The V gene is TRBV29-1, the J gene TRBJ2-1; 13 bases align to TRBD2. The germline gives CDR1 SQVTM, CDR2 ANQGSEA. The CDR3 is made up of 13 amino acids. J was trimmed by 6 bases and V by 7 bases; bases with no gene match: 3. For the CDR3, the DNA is TGCAGCGCCGGGACTAGCGGGACCAATGAGCAGTTCTTC. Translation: CSAGTSGTNEQFF.

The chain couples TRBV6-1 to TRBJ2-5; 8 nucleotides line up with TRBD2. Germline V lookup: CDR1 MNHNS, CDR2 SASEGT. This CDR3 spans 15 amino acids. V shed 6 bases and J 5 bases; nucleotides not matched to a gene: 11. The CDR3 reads CASSPGLAYVETQYF. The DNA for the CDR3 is TGTGCCAGCAGCCCCGGACTAGCCTACGTCGAGACCCAGTACTTC.